This T cell receptor (beta chain) appears in the sequencing data of a study of control samples from healthy donors and cancer patients. Only in-frame clones appear in the TCRdb table, and some are missing; sequencing was by immunoSEQ multiplex PCR. This table holds 110,000 or so clones, 85% to 90% found once. CDR3 length: 13 residues. CDR1 is SQVTM, CDR2 ANQGSEA, per germline. The V and J ends lost 6 bases and 5 bases respectively, with 16 bases between them. The sequence was collected from a man aged 30 to 45 in good health. This chain joins TRBV29-1 and TRBJ2-5; D gene ambiguous. The sample consisted of blood. CDR3 in DNA: TGCAGCGTCAGGTCGGGTAGTGCGGAGACCCAGTACTTC. Its translation is CSVRSGSAETQYF.